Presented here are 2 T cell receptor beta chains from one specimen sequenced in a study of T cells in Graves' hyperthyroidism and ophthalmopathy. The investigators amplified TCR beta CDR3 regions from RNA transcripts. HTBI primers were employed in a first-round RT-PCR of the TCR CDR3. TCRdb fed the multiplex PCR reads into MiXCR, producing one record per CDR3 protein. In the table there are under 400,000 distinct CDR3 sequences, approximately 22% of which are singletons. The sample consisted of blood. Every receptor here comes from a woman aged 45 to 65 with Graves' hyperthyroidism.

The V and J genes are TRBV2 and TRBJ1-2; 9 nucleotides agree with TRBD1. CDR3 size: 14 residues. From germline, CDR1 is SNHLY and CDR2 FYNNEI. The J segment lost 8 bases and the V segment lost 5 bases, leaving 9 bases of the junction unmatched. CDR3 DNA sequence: TGTGCCAGCAGTCGGACAGGGGCACTAGCGGGCTACACCTTC. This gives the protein CASSRTGALAGYTF. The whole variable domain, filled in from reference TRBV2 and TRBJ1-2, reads EPEVTQTPSHQVTQMGQEVILRCVPISNHLYFYWYRQILGQKVEFLVSFYNNEISEKSEIFDDQFSVERPDGSNFTLKIRSTKLEDSAMYFCASSRTGALAGYTFGSGTRLTVV.

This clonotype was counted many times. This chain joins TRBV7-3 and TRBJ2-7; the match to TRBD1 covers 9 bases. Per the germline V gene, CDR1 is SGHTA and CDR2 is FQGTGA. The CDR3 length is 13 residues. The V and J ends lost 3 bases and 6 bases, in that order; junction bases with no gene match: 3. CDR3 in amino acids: CASSLDRGFEQYF. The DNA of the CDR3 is TGTGCCAGCAGCTTGGACAGGGGCTTCGAGCAGTACTTC.